Reported below is one T cell receptor (beta chain). As handled by the study authors: Reference gene primer amplification yielded estimated nucleated cell counts. Assay used: immunoSEQ multiplex PCR; TCRdb lists only in-frame clones, some missing. D and trimming were read from the DNA, whereas the V and J calls and clone size are those reported in that table. The data show 140,000 or so clones, roughly 82% seen once. The record originates from a study of blood T cell repertoires in COVID-19. At the level of the study: Both acute and convalescent COVID-19 samples were obtained from the United States, Italy and Spain. Sources were T cells, B-cell-depleted T cells, or PBMCs; the material itself was cDNA or gDNA.

The receptor was isolated from a man between 60 and 70 years old with active or convalescent COVID-19. The sequencing sample was made of peripheral blood.

CDR3 DNA: TGCGCCAGCAGCCCGGGACAGGGGTTGGGCACTGAAGCTTTCTTT. Residues: CASSPGQGLGTEAFF. The chain links TRBV5-1 to TRBJ1-1; 10 nucleotides agree with TRBD1. The CDR3 consists of 15 residues. V was pared by 4 bases and J by 4 bases, with 7 bases of the junction left unmatched. Per germline, CDR1 SGHRS and CDR2 YFSETQ.